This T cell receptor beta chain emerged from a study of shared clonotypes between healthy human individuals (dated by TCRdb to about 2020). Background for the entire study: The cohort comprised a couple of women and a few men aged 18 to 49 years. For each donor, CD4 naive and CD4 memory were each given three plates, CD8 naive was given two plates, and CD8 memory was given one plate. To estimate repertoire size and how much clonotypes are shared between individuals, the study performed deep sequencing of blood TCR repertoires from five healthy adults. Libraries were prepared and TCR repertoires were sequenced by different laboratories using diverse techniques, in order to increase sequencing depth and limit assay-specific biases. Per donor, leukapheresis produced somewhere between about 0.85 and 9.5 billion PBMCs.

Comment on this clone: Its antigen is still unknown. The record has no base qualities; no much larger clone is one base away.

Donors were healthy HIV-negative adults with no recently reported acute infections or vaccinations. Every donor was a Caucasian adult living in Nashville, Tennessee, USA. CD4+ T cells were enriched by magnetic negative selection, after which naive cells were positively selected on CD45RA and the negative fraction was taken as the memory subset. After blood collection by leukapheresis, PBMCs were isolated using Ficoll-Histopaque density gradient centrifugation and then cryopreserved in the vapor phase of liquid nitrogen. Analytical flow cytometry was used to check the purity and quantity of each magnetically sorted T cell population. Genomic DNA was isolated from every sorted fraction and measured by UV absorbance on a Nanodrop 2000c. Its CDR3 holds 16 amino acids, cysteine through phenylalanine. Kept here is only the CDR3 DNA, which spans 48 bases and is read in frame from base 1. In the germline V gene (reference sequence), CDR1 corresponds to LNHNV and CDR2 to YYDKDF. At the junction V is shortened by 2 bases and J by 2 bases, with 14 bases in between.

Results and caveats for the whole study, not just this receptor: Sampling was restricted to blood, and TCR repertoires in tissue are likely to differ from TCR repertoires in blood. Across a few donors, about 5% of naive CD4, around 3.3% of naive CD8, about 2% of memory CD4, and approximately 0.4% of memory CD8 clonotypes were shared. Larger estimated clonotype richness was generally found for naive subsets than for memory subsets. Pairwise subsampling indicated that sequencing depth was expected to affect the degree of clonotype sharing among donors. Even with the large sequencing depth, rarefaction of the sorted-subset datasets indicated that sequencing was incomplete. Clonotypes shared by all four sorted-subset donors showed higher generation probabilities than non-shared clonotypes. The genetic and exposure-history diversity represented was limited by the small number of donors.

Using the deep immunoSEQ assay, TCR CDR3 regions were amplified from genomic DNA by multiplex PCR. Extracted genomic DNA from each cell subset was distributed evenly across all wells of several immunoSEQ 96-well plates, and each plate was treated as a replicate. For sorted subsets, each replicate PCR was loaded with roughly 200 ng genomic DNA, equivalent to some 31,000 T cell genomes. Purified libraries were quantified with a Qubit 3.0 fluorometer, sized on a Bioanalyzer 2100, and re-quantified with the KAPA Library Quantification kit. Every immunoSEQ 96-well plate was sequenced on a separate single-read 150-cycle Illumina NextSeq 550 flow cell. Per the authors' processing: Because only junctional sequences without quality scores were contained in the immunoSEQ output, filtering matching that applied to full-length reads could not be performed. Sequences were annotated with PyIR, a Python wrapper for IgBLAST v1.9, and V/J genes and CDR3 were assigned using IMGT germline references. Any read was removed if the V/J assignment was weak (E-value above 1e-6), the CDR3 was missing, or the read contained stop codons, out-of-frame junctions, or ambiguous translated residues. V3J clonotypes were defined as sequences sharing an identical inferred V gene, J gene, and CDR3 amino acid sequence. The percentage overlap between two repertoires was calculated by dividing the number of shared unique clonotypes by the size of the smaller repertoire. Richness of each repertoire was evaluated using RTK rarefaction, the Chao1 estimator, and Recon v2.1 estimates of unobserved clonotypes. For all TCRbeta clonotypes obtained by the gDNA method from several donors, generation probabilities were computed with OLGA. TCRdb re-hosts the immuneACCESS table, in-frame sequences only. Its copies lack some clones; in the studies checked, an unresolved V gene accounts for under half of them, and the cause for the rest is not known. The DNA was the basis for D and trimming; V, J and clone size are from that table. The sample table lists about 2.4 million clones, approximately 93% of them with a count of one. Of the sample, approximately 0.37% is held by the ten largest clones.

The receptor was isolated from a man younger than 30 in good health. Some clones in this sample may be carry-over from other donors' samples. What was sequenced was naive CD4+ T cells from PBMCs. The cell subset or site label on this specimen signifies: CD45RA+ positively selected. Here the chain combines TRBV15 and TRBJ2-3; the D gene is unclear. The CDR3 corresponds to CATSRPSLRATDTQYF. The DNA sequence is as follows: TGTGCCACCAGCAGACCCTCCCTTAGGGCCACAGATACGCAGTATTTT.